Below, 29 T cell receptor beta chains from the same sample are listed, as sequenced in a study of T cell changes during pregnancy in multiple sclerosis. Sequenced by immunoSEQ multiplex PCR; TCRdb stores in-frame clones only, minus some. The repertoire consists of 100,000 to 130,000 clones, with just under 95% occurring once and the leading ten covering less than 0.9%. Here the sequenced sample was peripheral blood, taken in the third trimester of pregnancy. These receptors were obtained from a female donor in good health, enrolled as a control in a pregnancy study.

Only one count was recorded for this clone. The rearrangement links TRBV11-2 to TRBJ1-2; tentatively, D is TRBD1 (5 bases). The CDR3 has 13 residues. The germline V and J ends were trimmed by 5 bases and 13 bases, with 20 bases remaining between them. The germline gives CDR1 SGHAT, CDR2 FQNNGV. Here the CDR3 DNA reads TGTGCCAGCAGCCCCAGCAGGGAGGTCCCTGCCACCTTC. Protein: CASSPSREVPATF.

The J gene is TRBJ1-2, the V gene TRBV14; D is possibly TRBD1 (5 bases). The CDR3 totals 14 residues. CDR1 SGHDN and CDR2 FVKESK come from the germline V gene. V was cut by 4 bases and J by 6 bases, with 15 bases left in between. CDR3 DNA sequence: TGTGCCAGCAGCCGATCGTGGGGGGGGAATGGCTACACCTTC. The encoded protein is CASSRSWGGNGYTF.

CDR3: CASSDDRVLGTGELFF. The CDR3 bases are TGTGCCAGCAGCGACGACAGGGTTTTAGGCACCGGGGAGCTGTTTTTT. The V and J genes are TRBV9 and TRBJ2-2, with 7 bases aligning to TRBD1. Germline V gene data show CDR1 as SGDLS and CDR2 as YYNGEE. This CDR3 region has 16 residues. The V gene end was trimmed by 3 bases and the J gene end by 4 bases; junction bases not matched to a gene: 9.

The chain uses TRBV6-5 and TRBJ2-3; D may be TRBD1 (8 bases). CDR1 and CDR2 (germline): MNHEY, SVGAGI. Trimming removed 6 bases from V and 2 bases from J, with 15 bases in between. The CDR3 spans 15 residues. As DNA, the CDR3 is TGTGCCAGCAGGAAGCGGGACAGGACCACAGATACGCAGTATTTT. Amino acids: CASRKRDRTTDTQYF.

The CDR3 sequence is CAWSVQGFYGYTF. The CDR3 bases are TGTGCCTGGAGTGTCCAGGGTTTCTATGGCTACACCTTC. The chain recombines TRBV30 with TRBJ1-2, with D possibly TRBD1 on 5 matching bases. V was trimmed by 0 bases and J by 4 bases, leaving 9 bases between them. Germline V CDR1 and CDR2: GTSNPN, SVGIG (reference sequence). This CDR3 contains 13 residues.

V usage is TRBV7-2 and J usage is TRBJ1-1, with 12 nucleotides matching TRBD1. Germline V gives CDR1 SGHTA, CDR2 FQGNSA. Trimming at V came to 0 bases and at J to 7 bases, leaving 3 bases not matched to a gene. The CDR3 extends over 15 amino acids. For the CDR3, the DNA is TGTGCCAGCAGCTTAGCAGGGACAGGGGGCGGTGAAGCTTTCTTT. It encodes CASSLAGTGGGEAFF.

The J gene is TRBJ1-1, the V gene TRBV5-6; 9 bases agree with TRBD1. Losses at the gene ends were 1 base for V and 0 bases for J; bases not matched to a gene: 7. The germline V gene encodes CDR1 SGHDT and CDR2 YYEEEE. This CDR3 is 17 amino acids long. The chain's CDR3 is CASSLPTGGQMNTEAFF. In DNA form, the CDR3 reads TGTGCCAGCAGCTTGCCGACAGGGGGGCAAATGAACACTGAAGCTTTCTTT.

This chain joins TRBV5-1 and TRBJ2-3; TRBD1 matches 11 bases. J gave up 6 bases and V 6 bases, and 12 bases lay outside the gene matches. This CDR3 has 16 residues. Germline CDR1 SGHRS, CDR2 YFSETQ. DNA of the CDR3: TGCGCCAGCACAACCGGGACAGGGGGTTGGGACGATACGCAGTATTTT. Encoded protein: CASTTGTGGWDDTQYF.

The rearrangement links TRBV19 to TRBJ1-2; maybe TRBD1 (5 bases). Trimming took off 7 bases at V and 4 bases at J, with 10 bases between the two ends. CDR1 and CDR2 (germline): LNHDA, SQIVND (reference sequence). The CDR3 has 12 amino acids. CDR3 sequence reads: CASTWGGYGYTF. The CDR3 DNA follows: TGTGCCAGTACGTGGGGGGGCTATGGCTACACCTTC.

Here the CDR3 DNA reads TGTGCCAGCAGCCTGGGGGCAGATTCACCCCTCCACTTT. It encodes CASSLGADSPLHF. V and J are TRBV7-2 and TRBJ1-6; maybe TRBD1 (6 bases). V was shortened by 5 bases and J by 8 bases, with 10 bases between the two germline ends. Germline CDR1 SGHTA, CDR2 FQGNSA. The length of the CDR3 is 13 residues.

The chain uses TRBV5-4 and TRBJ1-2; 7 bases align to TRBD1. The V segment lost 5 bases and the J segment 5 bases; nucleotides outside the gene matches: 9. This CDR3 is built from 14 residues. From germline, CDR1 is SGHNT and CDR2 YYREEE (reference sequence). Here the CDR3 DNA reads TGTGCCAGCAGAGAGGGGGCACAACGGTATGGCTACACCTTC. Translation gives CASREGAQRYGYTF.

The rearrangement uses TRBV7-2 and TRBJ2-3; TRBD2 aligns across 10 bases. The junction had 9 bases not matched to a gene; V was cut back by 6 bases and J by 6 bases. CDR3 length: 15 amino acids. Germline V lookup: CDR1 SGHTA, CDR2 FQGNSA. The CDR3 DNA reads TGTGCCAGCAGACCAAGCGGGGGGGCGGTGGATACGCAGTATTTT. It encodes CASRPSGGAVDTQYF. The full variable domain, in which reference TRBV7-2 and TRBJ2-3 provide the parts outside the CDR3, is GAGVSQSPSNKVTEKGKDVELRCDPISGHTALYWYRQSLGQGLEFLIYFQGNSAPDKSGLPSDRFSAERTGGSVSTLTIQRTQQEDSAVYLCASRPSGGAVDTQYFGPGTRLTVL.

The CDR3 reads CASSRRAGSTDTQYF. The CDR3 region has the DNA TGTGCCAGCTCCCGGAGGGCAGGGAGCACAGATACGCAGTATTTT. The chain uses TRBV2 and TRBJ2-3; TRBD2 is a possible D gene (6 bases). Looked up from germline, CDR1 is SNHLY and CDR2 is FYNNEI. The CDR3 totals 15 residues. The V end was cut by 8 bases, the J end by 0 bases, with 15 bases between.

The CDR3 protein is CAWTQQAIVAFF. In DNA, the CDR3 is TGTGCCTGGACCCAGCAGGCTATAGTGGCTTTCTTT. The rearrangement joins TRBV30 to TRBJ1-1, with D hard to call. The CDR3 spans 12 residues. With 4 bases removed from V and 11 bases from J, the gap between germline ends came to 17 bases. Germline V gene sequence: CDR1 GTSNPN, CDR2 SVGIG (reference sequence).

The rearrangement links TRBV11-3 to TRBJ2-6; 9 bases agree with TRBD1. In germline, CDR1 is SGHNT, CDR2 YENEEA. The CDR3 extends over 18 amino acids. The J segment lost 0 bases and the V segment lost 4 bases, leaving 7 bases of the junction unmatched. The CDR3 is CASSSRGTGYSGANVLTF. As DNA, the CDR3 is TGTGCCAGCAGCTCGCGAGGGACAGGGTACTCTGGGGCCAACGTCCTGACTTTC.

This sequence joins TRBV5-4 and TRBJ2-7; 8 bases map to TRBD2. The germline V gene encodes CDR1 SGHNT and CDR2 YYREEE (reference sequence). J gave up 0 bases and V 4 bases, and 3 bases lay outside the gene matches. This CDR3 is built from 14 residues. CDR3 region: CASSPRGDSYEQYF. In DNA, the CDR3 is TGTGCCAGCAGCCCGCGGGGGGACTCCTACGAGCAGTACTTC.

The chain recombines TRBV19 with TRBJ1-4; a weak D match, TRBD1 (6 bases). Trimming took off 9 bases at V and 5 bases at J, with 19 bases between the two ends. This CDR3 is built from 15 residues. CDR1 is LNHDA and CDR2 is SQIVND in the germline V gene (reference sequence). Here the CDR3 DNA reads TGTGCCAGCCGACTGACGACAGGACGAAATGAAAAACTGTTTTTT. Amino acid sequence: CASRLTTGRNEKLFF. Using reference TRBV19 and TRBJ1-4 for the parts outside the CDR3, the full variable domain is DGGITQSPKYLFRKEGQNVTLSCEQNLNHDAMYWYRQDPGQGLRLIYYSQIVNDFQKGDIAEGYSVSREKKESFPLTVTSAQKNPTAFYLCASRLTTGRNEKLFFGSGTQLSVL.

This rearrangement joins TRBV30 to TRBJ2-1; 14 bases are a match to TRBD2. The germline gives CDR1 GTSNPN, CDR2 SVGIG (reference sequence). This CDR3 contains 14 residues. V lost 5 bases, J lost 12 bases, and 9 bases stayed unmatched. DNA for the CDR3: TGTGCCTGGGAGGGACTAGCGGGGGCGGCCCGGCAGTTCTTC. Translation: CAWEGLAGAARQFF.

J is TRBJ2-7 and V is TRBV29-1; tentatively, D is TRBD1 (5 bases). CDR3 length equals 11 residues. The germline V gene encodes CDR1 SQVTM and CDR2 ANQGSEA. The V gene lost 6 bases and the J gene lost 6 bases, with 12 bases spanning the gap. In nucleotides, the CDR3 is TGCAGCGTCGACAGACAGACCGAGCAGTACTTC. Protein sequence: CSVDRQTEQYF.

The chain is built from TRBV5-1 and TRBJ2-7; a possible D gene is TRBD1 (5 bases). The V gene lost 0 bases and the J gene lost 2 bases, with 21 bases spanning the gap. The CDR3 runs to 18 residues. The germline V gene has CDR1 SGHRS and CDR2 YFSETQ. The CDR3 DNA reads TGCGCCAGCAGCTTGGGCAGGGATCATTTGATATCCCCCTACGAGCAGTACTTC. This codes for CASSLGRDHLISPYEQYF. Full variable domain (outside the CDR3, taken from reference TRBV5-1 and TRBJ2-7): KAGVTQTPRYLIKTRGQQVTLSCSPISGHRSVSWYQQTPGQGLQFLFEYFSETQRNKGNFPGRFSGRQFSNSRSEMNVSTLELGDSALYLCASSLGRDHLISPYEQYFGPGTRLTVT.

The chain combines TRBV25-1 with TRBJ2-5, with D maybe TRBD1 (6 bases). The V end lost 3 bases, the J end lost 7 bases, and 9 bases lay between the germline ends. Germline V CDR1 and CDR2: MGHDK, SYGVNS. The CDR3 is 12 amino acids. The chain's CDR3 is CASSDPRGTQYF. The CDR3 coding sequence is TGTGCCAGCAGTGACCCCAGGGGGACCCAGTACTTC.

This chain links TRBV4-3 with TRBJ2-2; no firm D call. The CDR3 covers 16 residues. CDR1 is LGHNA and CDR2 is YSLEER in the germline V gene. V lost 0 bases and J lost 1, with 9 bases in between. CDR3 sequence: CASSQERYQNTGELFF. CDR3 DNA: TGCGCCAGCAGCCAAGAGCGATACCAGAACACCGGGGAGCTGTTTTTT.

The chain recombines TRBV30 with TRBJ1-5; D not resolved. CDR3 length: 15 amino acids. The V and J ends lost 1 base and 0 bases respectively, with 10 bases between them. Germline loops: CDR1 GTSNPN, CDR2 SVGIG (reference sequence). CDR3 nucleotide sequence: TGTGCCTGGAGTGGGGGAGAGGATAGCAATCAGCCCCAGCATTTT. It encodes CAWSGGEDSNQPQHF.

This clone was detected once. DNA for the CDR3: TGTGCCAGCAGCTTAGGACAGGTCGGTTCACCCCTCCACTTT. This codes for CASSLGQVGSPLHF. This sequence joins TRBV7-9 and TRBJ1-6; a weak D match, TRBD1 (6 bases). The germline CDR1 and CDR2 sequences are SEHNR and FQNEAQ (reference sequence). V gave up 1 base and J gave up 9 bases, with 10 bases separating them. The CDR3 is 14 amino acids.

The chain couples TRBV5-6 to TRBJ2-7; D is perhaps TRBD1 (5 bases). Trimming took off 3 bases at V and 1 base at J, with 14 bases between the two ends. CDR1 is SGHDT and CDR2 is YYEEEE in the germline V gene. The CDR3 has 15 amino acids. The CDR3 reads CASSSSMTVSYEQYF. CDR3 nucleotides: TGTGCCAGCAGCTCCTCGATGACAGTTTCCTACGAGCAGTACTTC.

The gene calls are TRBV21-1 and TRBJ2-7; the DNA was not used to check the table's D call, TRBD1. TRBV21-1 is given as a pseudogene. This CDR3 has 14 amino acids. As DNA, the CDR3 is TGTGCCACCTACGGGACAGAACAAACCTACGAGCAGTACTTC. As protein: CATYGTEQTYEQYF.

The V gene is TRBV30, the J gene TRBJ2-7, with 7 bases aligning to TRBD1. Germline CDR1 GTSNPN, CDR2 SVGIG (reference sequence). V lost 3 bases to trimming and J lost 3 bases; unmatched junction nucleotides: 8. This CDR3 spans 14 amino acids. CDR3 coding DNA: TGTGCCTGGAGAACGGGACAGAGAAGCTACGAGCAGTACTTC. The encoded protein is CAWRTGQRSYEQYF.

The table lists this clone with a few counts. DNA for the CDR3: TGTGCCAGCAGCTTGGGCGCGGGGGGCGCCGGCACTGAAGCTTTCTTT. This translates into CASSLGAGGAGTEAFF. The V and J genes are TRBV7-6 and TRBJ1-1; maybe TRBD1 (6 bases). Germline V gene lookup returns CDR1 SGHVS and CDR2 FNYEAQ. The V and J ends lost 3 bases and 4 bases respectively, with 18 bases between them. This CDR3 has 16 amino acids. Variable domain in full (rest from reference TRBV7-6 and TRBJ1-1): GAGVSQSPRYKVTKRGQDVALRCDPISGHVSLYWYRQALGQGPEFLTYFNYEAQQDKSGLPNDRFSAERPEGSISTLTIQRTEQRDSAMYRCASSLGAGGAGTEAFFGQGTRLTVV.

The chain couples TRBV29-1 to TRBJ2-6, with TRBD1 matching over 7 bases. From germline, CDR1 is SQVTM and CDR2 ANQGSEA. With V trimmed by 6 bases and J by 0 bases, 5 bases remained unmatched. This CDR3 has 15 amino acids. Here the CDR3 DNA reads TGCAGCGTGAAGGGGGCAGGCTCTGGGGCCAACGTCCTGACTTTC. Its translation: CSVKGAGSGANVLTF. Filled out from reference TRBV29-1 and TRBJ2-6, the complete variable domain reads SAVISQKPSRDICQRGTSLTIQCQVDSQVTMMFWYRQQPGQSLTLIATANQGSEATYESGFVIDKFPISRPNLTFSTLTVSNMSPEDSSIYLCSVKGAGSGANVLTFGAGSRLTVL.